This T cell receptor (beta chain) was recorded in a study of shared clonotypes between healthy human individuals (dated by TCRdb to about 2020). A note on the overall study: The cohort included three men and a couple of women between 18 and 49 years of age. For each donor, CD4 naive and CD4 memory were each given three plates, CD8 naive was given two plates, and CD8 memory was given one plate. The study deeply sequenced blood TCR repertoires of roughly five healthy adults to estimate repertoire size and the extent of clonotype sharing between individuals. To increase sequencing depth and limit assay-specific biases, different laboratories used diverse techniques to prepare libraries and sequence TCR repertoires. Leukapheresis yielded between about 0.94 and 9.5 billion PBMCs per donor. Findings and caveats that apply to the study as a whole: Pairwise subsampling led to the expectation that sequencing depth would affect the degree of clonotype sharing among donors. Naive subsets generally had larger estimated clonotype richness than memory subsets did. Sampling was limited to blood, and TCR repertoires in tissue likely differ from TCR repertoires in blood. Compared with non-shared clonotypes, the clonotypes found in all four sorted-subset donors had higher generation probabilities. Incomplete sequencing was indicated by rarefaction of sorted-subset datasets, despite the large sequencing depth. About 5% of naive CD4, 3.5% of naive CD8, about 2.1% of memory CD4, and less than 0.45% of memory CD8 clonotypes were shared across four donors. The genetic and exposure-history diversity represented was limited by the small number of donors.

Donors were healthy HIV-negative adults with no recently reported acute infections or vaccinations. Only Caucasian adults living in Nashville, Tennessee, USA were represented among the donors. CD4+ T cells were enriched by magnetic negative selection; naive cells were then positively selected on CD45RA, and the negative fraction formed the memory subset. Blood was collected by leukapheresis, and PBMCs were isolated by Ficoll-Histopaque density gradient centrifugation and then cryopreserved in liquid nitrogen vapor phase. Analytical flow cytometry was used to check the purity and quantity of each magnetically sorted T cell population. Genomic DNA was isolated from every sorted fraction and measured by UV absorbance on a Nanodrop 2000c. V and J are trimmed by 7 bases and 5 bases, and the gene matches miss 10 bases of the junction. CDR1 LNHDA and CDR2 SQIVND were looked up in the germline V gene (reference sequence). There are 15 amino acids in the CDR3, from cysteine to phenylalanine inclusive. The entry retains the CDR3 DNA only, 45 bases that are in frame from base 1.

Concerning this clone: The antigen it binds to is not known. No per-base quality is available; no much larger clone lies one base away.

Using the deep immunoSEQ assay, TCR CDR3 regions were amplified from genomic DNA by multiplex PCR. For each cell subset, the extracted genomic DNA was distributed evenly across all wells of several immunoSEQ 96-well plates, and each plate served as one replicate. Each replicate PCR for sorted subsets received 200 ng genomic DNA, equal to tens of thousands of T cell genomes. Purified libraries were measured with a Qubit 3.0 fluorometer, size-checked on a Bioanalyzer 2100, and measured again with the KAPA Library Quantification kit. Each immunoSEQ 96-well plate was sequenced on its own single-read 150-cycle Illumina NextSeq 550 flow cell. Turning to the authors' computational methods: Because the immunoSEQ output held only junctional sequences and lacked quality scores, the filtering could not match the filtering applied to full-length reads. Sequences were annotated with PyIR, a Python wrapper for IgBLAST v1.9, and V/J genes and CDR3 were assigned using IMGT germline references. Reads with weak V/J assignments (E-value above 1e-6), missing CDR3, stop codons, out-of-frame junctions, or ambiguous translated residues were removed. A V3J clonotype was defined by an identical inferred V gene, J gene, and CDR3 amino acid sequence. To compute the percentage overlap between repertoires, the number of shared unique clonotypes was divided by the size of the smaller repertoire. Richness of each repertoire was evaluated using RTK rarefaction, the Chao1 estimator, and Recon v2.1 estimates of unobserved clonotypes. Generation probabilities for all TCRbeta clonotypes obtained by the gDNA method from a few donors were computed using OLGA. What TCRdb holds here is the immuneACCESS table cut down to in-frame rearrangements. Part of the clones is not present; checked against another copy, under half of the missing clones reflect an unresolved V gene, and the others are unexplained. V and J calls and clone size follow that table, whereas D and trimming were derived from the DNA. The sample data list about 1.1 million clones, and 75% to 85% of these were observed just once. The ten largest clones take up 0.5% to 0.65% of the sample.

The chain uses TRBV19 and TRBJ2-2; TRBD1 fits 7 bases in the junction. This sequence originates from a man aged 18 to 30 in good health. Some clones in this sample may be carry-over from other donors' samples. The source material was memory CD4+ T cells from PBMCs. The cell subset or site label corresponds to: CD45RA-negative fraction. The CDR3 sequence is CASTQPGQLTGELFF. The DNA is TGTGCCAGTACTCAACCGGGACAGTTAACCGGGGAGCTGTTTTTT.